This TCR beta chain was sequenced during a study of cytomegalovirus exposure and HLA in healthy donors (dated by TCRdb to 2017 to 2019). Some background on the complete study: According to an earlier analysis of around 600 of the donors, about 179 million T cells yielded 90 million to 140 million unique TCR beta sequences and about 300 Gb of sequence data. Donor age, sex, ethnicity and CMV serostatus were compiled together with the repertoire data. To predict cytomegalovirus infection status, the study combined high-throughput TCR immunosequencing, statistical association of individual TCRs with disease status, and machine learning. In the later analysis, no new phenotypic data were used to find candidate immune exposures; instead, reliance was placed on TCR beta sequences and their occurrence across donors. An earlier analysis of approximately 640 of the donors applied high-throughput TCR beta sequencing to assess whether each TCR beta V gene segment acted as functional or pseudogenic. Along with the roughly 710-subject first cohort, a separate validation cohort of over a hundred different subjects was used. An early release that covered fewer than 800 HLA-typed donors contained about 300 gigabases of sequencing data and 85 million to 100 million unique TCR sequences. Because of strong linkage in the cohort, a few DR-DQ haplotypes were treated as single units for association and clustering. In a later analysis, previously published TCR beta repertoires from several hundred donors were re-analyzed and high-resolution HLA genotyping was added so that TCR occurrence patterns could be studied. Among 350 to 400 genotyped donors of the cohort, an average of about 240,000 unique TCR beta nucleotide sequences were sequenced per donor, around a sixth of them non-productive. Typing coverage differed by locus: A, B, C, DRB1 and DQB1 were typed in about 620-630 donors, DQA1 in approximately 520, DPA1 in some 610, and DPB1 in around 440. The aim of the study was to test whether cataloging public T cell receptors could identify signatures of past pathogen exposure. Every discovery cohort repertoire had been produced on one sequencing platform. Of the roughly 400 genotyped donors, 81% fell in the genetic ancestry cluster associated with self-reported Caucasian donors. Both class I and class II loci were covered by HLA typing, at four-digit resolution. Using immunosequencing, the study profiled T cell repertoires from about 620 subjects and related those repertoires to cytomegalovirus serostatus. Genome-wide SNP genotypes for about three fifths of the roughly 700 donors were used in a later genetic analysis, which treated that subset as a discovery cohort. On the study overall, not on this receptor specifically: In this cohort, only TCR beta chains were sequenced, and detectable features were limited by the absence of alpha or paired-chain data. Sequencing depth was assumed to be roughly uniform across donors in the presence/absence analyses, though that assumption may not hold. Because HLA typing was missing for some donors at each locus, association tests included only the typed subset. A later analysis found that most CMV-associated TCR beta chains appeared HLA-restricted, with HLA associations seemingly driven largely by CMV exposure. Correlated functional status among segregating V segments might reflect linkage disequilibrium, but an unknown experimental factor could not be ruled out. A later analysis found that TCR association rates varied across HLA loci, with DRB1 alleles showing the most associated TCRs and HLA-C alleles the fewest. A total of some 180 TCR beta chains were listed by the study as associated with cytomegalovirus. Some IMGT-functional V segments, including TRBV6-2 and TRBV6-3, could not be distinguished by the 87-base-pair reads and were therefore excluded. Several of the top co-occurrence clusters appeared to be linked to parvovirus B19, influenza, CMV and Epstein-Barr virus, according to a later analysis. In a later analysis, some 18,000 TCR beta sequences were associated with specific HLA alleles at a false discovery rate of 0.05. Over 15 rarely observed V segments, including chromosome 9 orphons, were excluded from the earlier analysis of a few hundred of the donors because counts were too low. A further reported finding was that TCR beta sequences accurately predicted the HLA-A and HLA-B alleles for most subjects in the first cohort. In an earlier analysis of 587 of the donors, most TCR beta V segments appeared in productive rearrangements about 90% or about 30% of the time, broadly matching IMGT annotations. Compared with the approximately 720-donor mean, donors in an Asian-associated ancestry cluster had fewer N-insertions in productive TCRs, according to a later genetic analysis. Across donors, most TCR sequences were observed very rarely, whereas some public TCRs were present in many individuals. An association between a missense DCLRE1C variant and V-gene and J-gene trimming of TCR beta chains was found in a later genetic analysis and replicated in an independent cohort. CMV serostatus was the only immune exposure information available for the cohort. A cluster of highly shared sequence variants was judged likely to be a technical artifact of the sequencing pipeline. A later analysis found that HLA-associated TCR beta chains were more clonally expanded and had lower generation probabilities than equally common non-associated chains. In both the original and validation cohorts, the classifier was reported to diagnose cytomegalovirus status with high specificity and sensitivity. When HLA alleles, especially DR and DQ, strongly co-occurred, TCR associations were difficult to assign to individual alleles. A few of the identified cytomegalovirus-associated TCR beta chains were confirmed in vitro to be specific for cytomegalovirus antigens. It was suggested by the authors that the approach could potentially be generalized to other disease states and immunological phenotypes.

In the case of this clone: Its target antigen remains unknown. It has no much larger one-base neighbor in the sample; base qualities were not kept.

Library construction relied on the immunoSEQ multiplex PCR assay. For the multiplex PCR, a mixture combining 60 forward primers for TCR Vbeta segments and 13 reverse primers for TCR Jbeta segments was used. Amplification of the CDR3 region of rearranged TCR beta genes was performed with a multiplex PCR assay on genomic DNA. The Illumina HiSeq System was used to sequence the amplified TCR beta libraries as 87-base-pair reads. As for the original processing: A later analysis counted tens of millions of unique TCR beta chains across the 600 to 850 repertoires, and some 11 million of these chains were shared by at least two donors. A nearest-neighbor algorithm error-corrected the raw reads and collapsed the reads into unique sequences, merging closely related sequences to remove PCR and sequencing errors. Alignment of CDR3 sequences to IMGT reference sequences was used to assign V, D and J gene segments. For a sequence to be retained, a match of at least six nucleotides was required to both a V gene segment and a J gene segment. Rearrangements were classified as productive when the CDR3 lacked stop codons and remained in frame with V and J, and all other rearrangements were classified as non-productive. CDR3 was defined by IMGT convention, running from the second conserved V-encoded cysteine to the conserved J-encoded phenylalanine. The earlier analysis of about 590 of the donors excluded sequences that lacked an unambiguous match to a single V gene segment. In an earlier analysis of several hundred of the donors, a V segment was called functional when productive rearrangements were above 56.7%, and segregating when the standard deviation between donors exceeded 5%. To diagnose cytomegalovirus status from the catalog of TCR beta chain sequences, a statistical classification framework was built. In a later analysis, V and J genes were assigned by comparing TCR nucleotide sequences against IMGT/GENE-DB human TR gene sequences. A later analysis assigned CDR3 sequences and most-parsimonious VDJ recombination scenarios with the TCRdist pipeline. A later analysis defined each TCR beta chain by its CDR3 amino acid sequence plus V-gene family, and excluded reads lacking a unique V-gene family. In a later analysis, fewer than 650 highly shared, low-generation-probability nucleotide sequences were removed to address suspected cross-contamination and a sequencing artifact. In a later analysis, a clonal expansion index for each public chain was calculated from normalized within-repertoire ranks of inferred template counts. Generation probabilities in a later analysis came from a VDJ recombination model fitted to out-of-frame rearrangements, and those results were checked against IGoR. In a later analysis, hypergeometric tests were used to score TCR-TCR, TCR-HLA and TCR-CMV co-occurrence, with a repertoire-size bias correction applied to TCR pairs. False discovery rates were estimated in a later analysis by permuting HLA or CMV assignments 20 times. In a later analysis, co-occurring TCRs were grouped with DBSCAN, and TCRdist sequence similarity was added when clustering was performed within HLA-allele-positive subsets. For co-occurrence clustering, repertoires with fewer than 30,000 or more than 120,000 public chains were excluded, along with 5 or 6 repertoires with anomalous nucleotide sharing. The table was pulled from immuneACCESS by TCRdb, which kept in-frame rearrangements only. Such tables lose some clones; where checked, under half of the loss comes from unresolved V genes, and the rest has no known cause. V and J calls and clone size are copied from that table; D and trimming were computed from the DNA. The table for this sample lists fewer than 250,000 clones; 80% to 85% of them were counted only once. The top ten clonotypes cover 0.71% of the sample.

V has 0 bases trimmed and J has 2 bases trimmed; junction bases matching no gene number 5. According to the germline V gene (reference sequence), CDR1 reads LNHDA and CDR2 reads SQIVND. The CDR3 contains 16 residues, cysteine and phenylalanine counted. Of the read, only the CDR3 DNA is kept; its 48 bases are in frame from base 1. The cohort consisted of approximately 690 healthy bone marrow donors. At the time of sampling, all cohort members were nominally healthy, though unrecorded immune exposures were likely present. The donor tested CMV seronegative, placing the donor among the 350 or so seronegative members of the cohort. Every donor gave a peripheral blood sample, and the peripheral blood mononuclear cells from that sample were used for TCR beta sequencing. Genomic DNA extraction from the blood cell samples was performed with the Qiagen DNeasy Blood Extraction Kit.

Sequences were obtained from PBMCs. This sequence uses TRBV19 and TRBJ2-7; 9 bases in the junction line up with TRBD1. The TCR was taken from a boy aged 2 to 10 in good health and CMV-seronegative. The CDR3 amino acid sequence is: CASSIEVGQGTYEQYF. The base sequence is TGTGCCAGTAGTATAGAGGTCGGACAGGGGACCTACGAGCAGTACTTC.